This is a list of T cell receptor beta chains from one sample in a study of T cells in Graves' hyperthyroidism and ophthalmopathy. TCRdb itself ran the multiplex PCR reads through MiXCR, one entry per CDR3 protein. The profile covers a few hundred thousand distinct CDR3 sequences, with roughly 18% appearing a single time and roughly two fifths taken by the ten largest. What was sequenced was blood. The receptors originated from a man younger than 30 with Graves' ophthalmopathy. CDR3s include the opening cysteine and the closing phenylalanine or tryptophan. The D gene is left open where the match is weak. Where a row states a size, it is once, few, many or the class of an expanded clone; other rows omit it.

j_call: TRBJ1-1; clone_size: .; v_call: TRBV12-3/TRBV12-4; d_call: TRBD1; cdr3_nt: TGTGCCAGCACTACGGGACAGGGGTTTGGAGCTTTCTTT; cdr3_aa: CASTTGQGFGAFF
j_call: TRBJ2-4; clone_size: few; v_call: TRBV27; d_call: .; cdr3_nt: TGTGCCAGCAGAAGGGGTTTGGGGGGAGACATTCAGTACTTC; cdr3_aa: CASRRGLGGDIQYF
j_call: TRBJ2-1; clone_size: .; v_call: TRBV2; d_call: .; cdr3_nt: TGTGCCATCAGGGGACCCGAGGCACTCGAGCAGTTCTTC; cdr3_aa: CAIRGPEALEQFF
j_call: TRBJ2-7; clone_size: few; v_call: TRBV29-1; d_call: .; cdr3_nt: TGCAGCGTTTGGGTCAGAACCTACGAGCAGTACTTC; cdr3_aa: CSVWVRTYEQYF
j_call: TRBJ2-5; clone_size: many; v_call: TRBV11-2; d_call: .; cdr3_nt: TGTGCCAGCAGCCACGACGATTCCAGTCAAGAGACCCAGTACTTC; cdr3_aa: CASSHDDSSQETQYF
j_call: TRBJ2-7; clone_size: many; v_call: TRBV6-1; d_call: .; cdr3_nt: TGTGCCAGCAGGGAATCGGGCGGTGGTAGAGAGCAGTACTTC; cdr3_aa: CASRESGGGREQYF
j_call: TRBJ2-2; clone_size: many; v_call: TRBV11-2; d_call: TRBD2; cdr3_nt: TGTGCCAGCAGCCAAAGACTAGCGGGGGGCGGGGAGCTGTTTTTT; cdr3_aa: CASSQRLAGGGELFF
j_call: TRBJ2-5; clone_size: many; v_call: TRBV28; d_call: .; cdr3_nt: TGTGCCAGCAGTCCCGGAATCTCCTATCAAGAGACCCAGTACTTC; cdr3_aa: CASSPGISYQETQYF
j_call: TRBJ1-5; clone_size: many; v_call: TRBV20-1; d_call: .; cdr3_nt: TGCAGTGCTACCCTCGGGCCGACGACTCAGCCCCAGCATTTT; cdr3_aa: CSATLGPTTQPQHF
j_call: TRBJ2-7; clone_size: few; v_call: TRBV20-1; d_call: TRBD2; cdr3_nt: TGCAGTGCTAGAGATCCCGGGACTAGCGGCACCTACGAGCAGTACTTC; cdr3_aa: CSARDPGTSGTYEQYF
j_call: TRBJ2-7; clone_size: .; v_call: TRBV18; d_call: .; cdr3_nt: TGTGCCAGCTCCCAGACGCGAGGGGAAACCTACGAGCAGTACTTC; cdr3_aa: CASSQTRGETYEQYF
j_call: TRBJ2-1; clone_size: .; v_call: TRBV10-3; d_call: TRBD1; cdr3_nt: TGTGCCATCAGTGCACCGGGACAGGGTCCCCCTGAGCAGTTCTTC; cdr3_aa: CAISAPGQGPPEQFF
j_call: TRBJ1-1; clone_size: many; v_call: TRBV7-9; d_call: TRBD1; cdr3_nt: TGTGCCAGCAGCTGGGACAGGGGGGCTGAAGCTTTCTTT; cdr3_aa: CASSWDRGAEAFF
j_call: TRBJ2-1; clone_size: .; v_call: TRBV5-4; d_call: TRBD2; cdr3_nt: TGTGCCAGCAGTCCGGCGGGGGGGAGCTCCTACAATGAGCAGTTCTTC; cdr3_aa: CASSPAGGSSYNEQFF
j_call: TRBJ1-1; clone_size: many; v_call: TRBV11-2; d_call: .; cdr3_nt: TGTGCCAGCAGCTTAGATCAGAGCACTGAAGCTTTCTTT; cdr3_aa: CASSLDQSTEAFF
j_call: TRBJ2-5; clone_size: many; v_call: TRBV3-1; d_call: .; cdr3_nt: TGTGCCAGCAGCCAAGCCCAGGAGACCCAGTACTTC; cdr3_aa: CASSQAQETQYF
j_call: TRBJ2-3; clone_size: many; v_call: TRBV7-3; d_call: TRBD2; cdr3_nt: TGTGCCAGCAGACCTAGCGGGGGCACAGATACGCAGTATTTT; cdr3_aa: CASRPSGGTDTQYF
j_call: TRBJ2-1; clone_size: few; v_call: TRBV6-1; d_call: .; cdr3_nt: TGTGCCAGCAGAACCACCGGGGGCATTAATGAGCAGTTCTTC; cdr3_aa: CASRTTGGINEQFF
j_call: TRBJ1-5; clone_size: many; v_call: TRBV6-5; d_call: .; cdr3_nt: TGTGCCAGCAGTTACTCGCCGGGACAGCCCCAGCATTTT; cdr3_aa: CASSYSPGQPQHF
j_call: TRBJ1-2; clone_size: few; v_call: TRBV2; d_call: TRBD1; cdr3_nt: TGTGCCAGCAGTGAACTCAAGATTGGACAGGAGAGCTATGGCTACACCTTC; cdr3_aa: CASSELKIGQESYGYTF
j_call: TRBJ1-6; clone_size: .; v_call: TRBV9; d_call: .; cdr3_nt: TGTGCCAGCAGCGAGGGAGGAGTGAACTTCCATAATTCACCCCTCCACTTT; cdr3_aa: CASSEGGVNFHNSPLHF
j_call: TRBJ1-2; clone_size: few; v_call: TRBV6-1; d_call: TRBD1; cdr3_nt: TGTGCCAGCAAAACAGGGGACTATGGCTACACCTTC; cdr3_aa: CASKTGDYGYTF
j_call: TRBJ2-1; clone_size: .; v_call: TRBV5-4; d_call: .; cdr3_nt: TGTGCCAGCAGCGGGGAAAGCTCCTACAATGAGCAGTTCTTC; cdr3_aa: CASSGESSYNEQFF
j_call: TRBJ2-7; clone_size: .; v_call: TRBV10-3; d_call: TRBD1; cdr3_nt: TGTGCCATCAGGCCCGGGACAGGGTCCTACGAGCAGTACTTC; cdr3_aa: CAIRPGTGSYEQYF